What follows is one T cell receptor beta chain and its context. The antigen is not known. This sample is drawn from a study of CD4 T cells in relation to SARS-CoV-2 and coronaviruses. Study-wide background: The HLA restriction of the shared crossreactive spike epitopes was mapped.

Per the germline V gene, CDR1 is SGHKS and CDR2 is YYEKEE (reference sequence). Trimming took off 4 bases at V and 9 bases at J, with 14 bases between the two ends. The CDR3 loop spans 13 amino acids. This table comes from immunoSEQ multiplex PCR, and its TCRdb copy is limited to in-frame clones, with some not included. The sample holds tens of thousands of clones, approximately 90% seen once. Study conclusions and caveats: The assay detects memory recall responses, not culture-primed primary responses. Each donor contributed either pre-pandemic or post-infection samples, not both.

This TCR was recovered from an adult with COVID-19. V usage is TRBV5-5 and J usage is TRBJ1-5; a weak D match, TRBD1 (6 bases). Input material: naive CD4+ T cells from PBMCs. The subset denotes: naive CD4+ T cells isolated by negative enrichment. The CDR3 here is CASSVSGVRPQHF. CDR3 in DNA: TGTGCCAGCAGCGTCTCAGGGGTGAGGCCCCAGCATTTT.